This T cell receptor (beta chain) was captured by sequencing in a study of PD-1 blockade in classical Hodgkin lymphoma. About the study: On a schedule of every 2 weeks, patients received nivolumab 3 mg/kg intravenously. Overall study findings and caveats: CD8+ TCR diversity did not rise significantly by C4D1, unlike CD4+. Factors driving the repertoire differences, possibly disease activity or prior therapy, remain undefined.

V lost 4 bases, J lost 6 bases, and 12 bases lay in between. CDR1 is KGHSH, CDR2 LQKENI, per germline. The CDR3 has 13 residues. Brentuximab vedotin exposure varied, and every patient relapsed after autologous stem cell transplantation. Clones were read by immunoSEQ multiplex PCR, and TCRdb kept only the in-frame ones, dropping some. The table records approximately 51,000 clones, roughly 66% of them present only once. About this clone: The target antigen is unknown.

The gene calls are TRBV18 and TRBJ1-2; tentatively, D is TRBD1 (5 bases). The source was peripheral blood mononuclear cells (PBMCs), collected before the second cycle of nivolumab. The sequence came from a human donor with classical Hodgkin lymphoma. The CDR3 loop is CASSRRGSDGYTF. In nucleotides, the CDR3 is TGTGCCAGCTCACGCCGGGGGTCAGATGGCTACACCTTC.